This is a list of T cell receptor beta chains from one sample in a study of post-analysis software for immune sequencing data. TCRdb analysed the PCR reads with MiXCR anew, one entry per CDR3 protein. The table shows about 160,000 distinct CDR3 sequences, with under 40% occurring only once. The sequences come from blood, collected after autologous hematopoietic stem cell transplantation. These receptors came from a girl aged 10 to 17 with multiple sclerosis. Both conserved end residues are part of each CDR3. Each record gives: V gene, D gene, clone size, J gene, CDR3 DNA, CDR3 protein. D genes are given only for firm matches. The listing skips clone size in some rows; elsewhere it reads once, few, many or a size class.

v_gene: TRBV6-6; d_gene: NA; abundance: NA; j_gene: TRBJ1-4; CDR3nt: TGTGCCAGCAGTTACCGGAACAGGAGAGAAAAACTGTTTTTT; CDR3aa: CASSYRNRREKLFF
v_gene: TRBV7-2; d_gene: NA; abundance: NA; j_gene: TRBJ2-1; CDR3nt: TGTGCCAGCACCCTTCTAGGGCAGAGCTCCTACAATGAGCAGTTCTTC; CDR3aa: CASTLLGQSSYNEQFF
v_gene: TRBV20-1; d_gene: NA; abundance: few; j_gene: TRBJ1-2; CDR3nt: TGCAGTGCGGGGTTGACAGCCTATGGCTACACCTTC; CDR3aa: CSAGLTAYGYTF
v_gene: TRBV6-2/TRBV6-3; d_gene: NA; abundance: NA; j_gene: TRBJ1-2; CDR3nt: TGTGCCAGCAGTTACAGGGACCGTTATGGCTACACCTTC; CDR3aa: CASSYRDRYGYTF
v_gene: TRBV29-1; d_gene: TRBD1; abundance: NA; j_gene: TRBJ2-3; CDR3nt: TGCAGCGGCACGACAGGGGGCACAGATACGCAGTATTTT; CDR3aa: CSGTTGGTDTQYF
v_gene: TRBV7-7; d_gene: NA; abundance: many; j_gene: TRBJ2-5; CDR3nt: TGTGCTAGCAGCTTCCGCAGGGGCAGTGAGGCCCAGTACTTC; CDR3aa: CASSFRRGSEAQYF
v_gene: TRBV14; d_gene: TRBD1; abundance: NA; j_gene: TRBJ2-5; CDR3nt: TGTGCCAGCAGCCCCACAGGGGACGCGTACTTC; CDR3aa: CASSPTGDAYF
v_gene: TRBV7-9; d_gene: NA; abundance: few; j_gene: TRBJ1-1; CDR3nt: TGTGCCAGCAGCCATCGGAACACTGAAGCTTTCTTT; CDR3aa: CASSHRNTEAFF
v_gene: TRBV5-1; d_gene: TRBD1; abundance: NA; j_gene: TRBJ1-2; CDR3nt: TGCGCCAGCAGCTTCTCCCGGGACAGGGGGCTTTTGGACTATGGCTACACCTTC; CDR3aa: CASSFSRDRGLLDYGYTF
v_gene: TRBV9; d_gene: TRBD1; abundance: NA; j_gene: TRBJ2-7; CDR3nt: TGTGCCAGCACTAAGCGGACAGGAGGAGAGGGAGAGCAGTACTTC; CDR3aa: CASTKRTGGEGEQYF
v_gene: TRBV25-1; d_gene: NA; abundance: few; j_gene: TRBJ2-3; CDR3nt: TGTGCCAGCATCCCCGGCGACTATATCACAGATACGCAGTATTTT; CDR3aa: CASIPGDYITDTQYF
v_gene: TRBV20-1; d_gene: NA; abundance: few; j_gene: TRBJ1-2; CDR3nt: TGCAGTGCGGAGGGGGAATCCTATGGCTACACCTTC; CDR3aa: CSAEGESYGYTF
v_gene: TRBV10-1; d_gene: TRBD2; abundance: NA; j_gene: TRBJ2-7; CDR3nt: TGCGCCAGCAGCCCTAGCGGGAGTGCGACCTACGAGCAGTACTTC; CDR3aa: CASSPSGSATYEQYF
v_gene: TRBV7-8; d_gene: TRBD1; abundance: NA; j_gene: TRBJ2-7; CDR3nt: TGTGCCAGCAGTGCAGGGGGATCCTACGAGCAGTACTTC; CDR3aa: CASSAGGSYEQYF
v_gene: TRBV20-1; d_gene: NA; abundance: many; j_gene: TRBJ2-5; CDR3nt: TGCAGTGCTAAACCCAGGGGAGTGGAGACCCAGTACTTC; CDR3aa: CSAKPRGVETQYF
v_gene: TRBV12-3/TRBV12-4; d_gene: NA; abundance: NA; j_gene: TRBJ2-7; CDR3nt: TGTGCCAGCAGTCTCCAGGGGAGGGTTCAGTACAATGAGCAGTACTTC; CDR3aa: CASSLQGRVQYNEQYF
v_gene: TRBV2; d_gene: TRBD2; abundance: NA; j_gene: TRBJ2-1; CDR3nt: TGTGCCAGCAGAGGGGGACTAGCCCAGTTCTTC; CDR3aa: CASRGGLAQFF
v_gene: TRBV6-2/TRBV6-3; d_gene: TRBD2; abundance: NA; j_gene: TRBJ2-7; CDR3nt: TGTGCCAGCAGTTACTGGGCTAGCGGGGGGAGCTCCTACGAGCAGTACTTC; CDR3aa: CASSYWASGGSSYEQYF
v_gene: TRBV5-5; d_gene: NA; abundance: many; j_gene: TRBJ1-5; CDR3nt: TGTGCCAGCAGCTTGGGACAGCCAACCCCCAATCAGCCCCAGCATTTT; CDR3aa: CASSLGQPTPNQPQHF
v_gene: TRBV5-1; d_gene: NA; abundance: NA; j_gene: TRBJ2-3; CDR3nt: TGCGCCAGCAGCTTGGGTCTGATCACAGATACGCAGTATTTT; CDR3aa: CASSLGLITDTQYF
v_gene: TRBV6-5; d_gene: TRBD1; abundance: many; j_gene: TRBJ2-7; CDR3nt: TGTGCCAGCACCCCTTACGGGACAGGCTACGAGCAGTACTTC; CDR3aa: CASTPYGTGYEQYF
v_gene: TRBV7-9; d_gene: TRBD2; abundance: many; j_gene: TRBJ2-5; CDR3nt: TGTGCCAGCAGCTTAAGCGGGAGGGAGACCCAGTACTTC; CDR3aa: CASSLSGRETQYF
v_gene: TRBV20-1; d_gene: TRBD2; abundance: few; j_gene: TRBJ2-1; CDR3nt: TGCAGTGCTAGGCCTACTAGCGGGAGCTGGAATGAGCAGTTCTTC; CDR3aa: CSARPTSGSWNEQFF
v_gene: TRBV28; d_gene: TRBD2; abundance: few; j_gene: TRBJ2-3; CDR3nt: TGTGCCAGCAGTACACGCGGGAGAGTCCCAGATACGCAGTATTTT; CDR3aa: CASSTRGRVPDTQYF
v_gene: TRBV14; d_gene: NA; abundance: NA; j_gene: TRBJ2-1; CDR3nt: TGTGCCAGCAGCCAAGTTTATGAGCAGTTCTTC; CDR3aa: CASSQVYEQFF